Each of the 32 T cell receptor beta chains below was sequenced from the same sample in a study of T-cell memory formation after mild COVID-19. TCRdb fed the 5' RACE reads into MiXCR, producing one record per CDR3 protein. This table has 500,000 to 650,000 distinct CDR3 sequences, less than 25% appearing once. The specimen was PBMCs or a T cell subset sorted from them (not recorded which). The receptors were sampled from an adult woman who had mild COVID-19 (a few samples of this study predate the infection). Cell type and time point are not known.

The chain couples TRBV4-2 to TRBJ1-1; a weak D match, TRBD1 (5 bases). The V gene's germline CDR1 is LGHNA and CDR2 YNFKEQ. With 6 bases removed from V and 5 bases from J, the gap between germline ends came to 13 bases. CDR3 size: 13 residues. CDR3 in DNA: TGTGCCAGCAGTCAGGACAAAATTACTGAAGCTTTCTTT. This gives the protein CASSQDKITEAFF.

In its sample, this clonotype was seen a few times. The V and J genes are TRBV7-6 and TRBJ2-2; 10 nucleotides match TRBD2. The germline gives CDR1 SGHVS, CDR2 FNYEAQ. V dropped 4 bases and J dropped 1; count of bases not matched to a gene: 6. The length of the CDR3 is 17 residues. The CDR3 DNA sequence: TGTGCCAGCAGCTATCGCCTAGCGGGGGAGAACACCGGGGAGCTGTTTTTT. Residues: CASSYRLAGENTGELFF. Supplemented by reference TRBV7-6 and TRBJ2-2, the full variable domain reads GAGVSQSPRYKVTKRGQDVALRCDPISGHVSLYWYRQALGQGPEFLTYFNYEAQQDKSGLPNDRFSAERPEGSISTLTIQRTEQRDSAMYRCASSYRLAGENTGELFFGEGSRLTVL.

The chain has TRBV24-1 and TRBJ2-4, with D perhaps TRBD1 or TRBD2 (6 bases each). The CDR3 length is 15 residues. CDR1 and CDR2 from the germline V gene are KGHDR and SFDVKD. The V end lost 10 bases, the J end lost 1 base, and 16 bases lay between the germline ends. The chain's CDR3 is CATEVGGRAKNIQYF. CDR3 sequence (DNA): TGTGCCACGGAGGTAGGGGGGCGGGCCAAAAACATTCAGTACTTC.

This clonotype showed up just a few times. J is TRBJ2-5 and V is TRBV7-2; D is ambiguous. This CDR3 comprises 14 residues. Germline loops: CDR1 SGHTA, CDR2 FQGNSA. Trimming took 2 bases from V and 1 from J, leaving 8 bases between them. The CDR3 DNA reads as TGTGCCAGCAGCTTATTGCGGACCCAAGAGACCCAGTACTTC. Its protein is CASSLLRTQETQYF.

There are a few counts of this clonotype. The J gene is TRBJ2-2, the V gene TRBV7-8, with D hard to call. V shed 2 bases and J shed 3 bases, with 7 bases lying between them. CDR1 and CDR2 from the germline V gene are SGHVS and FQNEAQ. CDR3 length: 14 amino acids. CDR3 in amino acids: CASSLRLYTGELFF. The CDR3 nucleotides are TGTGCCAGCAGCTTAAGACTTTACACCGGGGAGCTGTTTTTT.

The CDR3 here is CASSLGPPEGGSAYNEQFF. The CDR3 nucleotides read TGTGCCAGCAGCTTGGGCCCCCCTGAGGGAGGGTCCGCCTACAATGAGCAGTTCTTC. This chain links TRBV5-6 with TRBJ2-1, with 7 bases lining up with TRBD2. The CDR3 is made up of 19 amino acids. Germline V gene lookup returns CDR1 SGHDT and CDR2 YYEEEE. With V trimmed by 0 bases and J by 2 bases, 14 bases remained unmatched.

V usage is TRBV7-2 and J usage is TRBJ2-1; D is possibly TRBD2 (6 bases). CDR3 length: 15 amino acids. Germline V gene data show CDR1 as SGHTA and CDR2 as FQGNSA. V was shortened by 1 base and J by 2 bases, with 9 bases between the two germline ends. The CDR3 nucleotides are TGTGCCAGCAGCTTAGTGGAGGGAGCCTACAATGAGCAGTTCTTC. It yields the protein CASSLVEGAYNEQFF.

There are a few counts of this clonotype. The chain couples TRBV7-8 to TRBJ2-7; D may be TRBD1 (6 bases). The CDR3 totals 16 residues. V gave up 4 bases and J gave up 3 bases, with 19 bases separating them. Germline-derived CDR1 and CDR2 are SGHVS and FQNEAQ. DNA for the CDR3: TGTGCCAGCAGCTCAGCTAGTTTCCGGGACAACTACGAGCAGTACTTC. This gives the protein CASSSASFRDNYEQYF.

The rearrangement uses TRBV7-2 and TRBJ2-7; 9 bases agree with TRBD1. Germline values: CDR1 SGHTA, CDR2 FQGNSA. The trim removed 5 bases at V and 3 bases at J, leaving 8 bases unmatched. CDR3 size: 15 residues. Here the CDR3 reads CASSRTGQGLYEQYF. In DNA, the CDR3 is TGTGCCAGCAGCAGAACGGGACAGGGTCTCTACGAGCAGTACTTC.

This clonotype was detected only a few times. The DNA for the CDR3 is TGTGCCAGCAGCTTAGCAGCCGCGTACGAGCAGTACTTC. This encodes CASSLAAAYEQYF. V gene TRBV7-9 combines with J gene TRBJ2-7; D not certain. The V end lost 0 bases, the J end lost 4 bases, and 7 bases lay between the germline ends. This CDR3 is 13 amino acids long. CDR1 is SEHNR, CDR2 FQNEAQ, per germline (reference sequence).

There are a few counts of this clonotype. The chain couples TRBV6-2 or TRBV6-3 to TRBJ2-1; 10 bases align to TRBD2. The CDR3 totals 18 residues. After removal of 9 bases from V and 3 bases from J, the junction contained 17 bases not matched to a gene. The V gene's germline CDR1 is MNHEY and CDR2 SVGEGT. CDR3 protein: CASLGGLAGVPSYNEQFF. CDR3 nucleotides: TGTGCCAGTTTGGGGGGGCTAGCGGGAGTTCCGAGCTACAATGAGCAGTTCTTC.

The chain recombines TRBV27 with TRBJ1-4, with D unclear. Germline values: CDR1 MNHEY, CDR2 SMNVEV (reference sequence). The ends were cut back, 8 bases at V and 0 bases at J, with 7 bases in the middle. The CDR3 runs 13 residues. The CDR3 spells CASRTATNEKLFF. For the CDR3, the DNA is TGTGCCAGCCGGACTGCAACTAATGAAAAACTGTTTTTT.

The chain combines TRBV5-1 with TRBJ2-2; 8 positions agree with TRBD1. The CDR3 is made up of 15 amino acids. The junction had 8 bases not matched to a gene; V was cut back by 3 bases and J by 7 bases. Germline V gene lookup returns CDR1 SGHRS and CDR2 YFSETQ. CDR3 coding DNA: TGCGCCAGCAGCTCCCGACAGGGGATGGGCGGGGAGCTGTTTTTT. Protein: CASSSRQGMGGELFF.

The J gene is TRBJ2-7, the V gene TRBV7-2; tentatively, D is TRBD2 (6 bases). V was clipped by 3 bases and J by 2 bases, with 11 bases between them. The CDR3 consists of 14 residues. Germline CDR1 reads SGHTA; CDR2 reads FQGNSA. This CDR3 is CASSFGGKTYEQYF. CDR3 DNA sequence: TGTGCCAGCAGCTTCGGCGGGAAGACCTACGAGCAGTACTTC.

This clonotype was counted between two and nine times. The chain is built from TRBV29-1 and TRBJ2-2; 7 positions agree with TRBD1. The CDR3 loop spans 15 amino acids. The trim removed 6 bases at V and 1 base at J, leaving 8 bases unmatched. Germline V CDR1 and CDR2: SQVTM, ANQGSEA. The CDR3 loop reads CSVRPGTVNTGELFF. The CDR3 DNA sequence: TGCAGCGTCCGCCCCGGGACAGTGAACACCGGGGAGCTGTTTTTT.

The rearrangement uses TRBV11-2 and TRBJ1-1; no definite D call. Germline CDR1 and CDR2: SGHAT and FQNNGV. V shed 4 bases and J shed 9 bases, with 12 bases lying between them. The length of the CDR3 is 12 residues. For the CDR3, the DNA is TGTGCCAGCAGCTCCTGGGCCACCCAAGCTTTCTTT. This encodes CASSSWATQAFF.

The V and J genes are TRBV5-6 and TRBJ2-5; D could derive from TRBD1 or TRBD2 (5 bases each). Between the trimmed V and J ends, which lost 2 bases and 5 bases, there was a span of 16 bases. Germline V gene data show CDR1 as SGHDT and CDR2 as YYEEEE. CDR3 length equals 15 residues. Here the CDR3 reads CASSFGADRGETQYF. For the CDR3, the DNA is TGTGCCAGCAGCTTCGGGGCCGACCGCGGGGAGACCCAGTACTTC. The full variable domain, completed using reference TRBV5-6 and TRBJ2-5, is DAGVTQSPTHLIKTRGQQVTLRCSPKSGHDTVSWYQQALGQGPQFIFQYYEEEERQRGNFPDRFSGHQFPNYSSELNVNALLLGDSALYLCASSFGADRGETQYFGPGTRLLVL.

This clonotype came up a few times. V and J are TRBV7-7 and TRBJ2-3, with 7 bases fitting TRBD2. This CDR3 comprises 15 residues. Trimming cost V 5 bases and J 2 bases; bases outside gene matches: 7. Germline assignment: CDR1 SSHAT and CDR2 FNYEAQ (reference sequence). CDR3 in amino acids: CASSLTSLNTDTQYF. Here the CDR3 DNA reads TGTGCCAGCAGCCTGACTAGCTTAAACACAGATACGCAGTATTTT.

In its sample, this clonotype was seen a few times. The gene calls are TRBV3-1 and TRBJ2-1; D remains ambiguous. This CDR3 comprises 14 residues. V lost 0 bases and J lost 6, with 9 bases in between. From germline, CDR1 is LGHDT and CDR2 YNNKEL (reference sequence). The chain's CDR3 is CASSQDRPLNEQFF. Here the CDR3 DNA reads TGTGCCAGCAGCCAAGATCGGCCTCTCAATGAGCAGTTCTTC.

This clonotype has just one count. V and J are TRBV24-1 and TRBJ1-1, with a possible D match to TRBD1 (5 bases). This CDR3 comprises 13 residues. Trimming cost V 2 bases and J 8 bases, with 11 bases left between them. CDR1 and CDR2 (germline): KGHDR, SFDVKD. The CDR3 DNA reads as TGTGCCACCAGTGATTATACTTCAGGGGAAGCTTTCTTT. Translated, it gives CATSDYTSGEAFF.

This clonotype was counted a few times. This chain joins TRBV21-1 and TRBJ1-2; the D segment call TRBD1 is taken from the table without a DNA check. TRBV21-1 corresponds to a pseudogene. The CDR3 has 13 residues. The CDR3 reads CASRRDRVGGYTF. CDR3 nucleotide sequence: TGTGCCAGCAGGAGGGACAGGGTAGGAGGCTACACCTTC.

This sequence joins TRBV11-1 and TRBJ1-6; D possibly corresponds to TRBD1 (6 bases). Germline values: CDR1 SGHAT, CDR2 FQDESV (reference sequence). Trimming stripped 4 bases from V and 5 bases from J, with 9 bases between. This CDR3 has 14 amino acids. The CDR3 loop is CASSSRGNNSPLHF. The CDR3 DNA reads as TGTGCCAGCAGCTCCAGGGGTAATAATTCACCCCTCCACTTT.

The chain uses TRBV5-6 and TRBJ2-3; TRBD2 might be the D (6 bases). The length of the CDR3 is 16 residues. V was trimmed by 0 bases and J by 0 bases, leaving 11 bases between them. CDR1 and CDR2 (germline): SGHDT, YYEEEE. CDR3 region: CASSLGIGTSTDTQYF. The CDR3 bases are TGTGCCAGCAGCTTGGGAATCGGGACTAGCACAGATACGCAGTATTTT.

This clonotype was recorded many times. V gene TRBV5-1 combines with J gene TRBJ2-7; 9 positions agree with TRBD1. J gave up 1 base and V 2 bases, and 1 base lay outside the gene matches. This CDR3 has 14 residues. Germline V CDR1 and CDR2: SGHRS, YFSETQ. The CDR3: CASSFGTGSYEQYF. The CDR3 nucleotides read TGCGCCAGCAGCTTCGGGACAGGGTCCTACGAGCAGTACTTC.

CDR3 DNA: TGCGCCAGCAGCCCTACCACCCCCGAAGAGACCCAGTACTTC. It is translated as CASSPTTPEETQYF. The chain combines TRBV4-3 with TRBJ2-5; no definite D call. Between the trimmed V and J ends, which lost 4 bases and 3 bases, there was a span of 12 bases. This CDR3 region has 14 residues. Germline V CDR1 and CDR2: LGHNA, YSLEER.

The V and J genes are TRBV6-5 and TRBJ2-3; D is undetermined. The CDR3 consists of 13 residues. CDR1 is MNHEY, CDR2 SVGAGI, per germline. Deletions cut 0 bases from V and 6 bases from J, with 7 bases between. The CDR3 region has the DNA TGTGCCAGCAGTTACTCGATGGGGGATACGCAGTATTTT. Its translation: CASSYSMGDTQYF.

The CDR3 reads CASSEAIYTGELFF. The CDR3 DNA follows: TGTGCCAGCAGCGAAGCAATATACACCGGGGAGCTGTTTTTT. V gene TRBV9 combines with J gene TRBJ2-2; D gene unclear. Germline CDR1 and CDR2: SGDLS and YYNGEE. The CDR3 consists of 14 residues. Trimming pared 3 bases from V and 3 bases from J, leaving 9 bases between.

This clonotype was observed a few times. The genes are TRBV24-1 and TRBJ2-1; D is unresolved. The ends were cut back, 2 bases at V and 3 bases at J, with 10 bases in the middle. The CDR3 sequence is 15 residues long. Germline CDR1 and CDR2: KGHDR and SFDVKD. CDR3 amino acids: CATSDSRRSYNEQFF. Written as DNA, the CDR3 is TGTGCCACCAGTGATTCGAGACGGAGCTACAATGAGCAGTTCTTC.

This rearrangement joins TRBV6-5 to TRBJ2-7, with TRBD2 as a possible D gene (5 bases). The CDR3 extends over 13 amino acids. Per the germline V gene, CDR1 is MNHEY and CDR2 is SVGAGI. V was clipped by 0 bases and J by 6 bases, with 9 bases between them. The CDR3 sequence is CASSYSIGSEQYF. In DNA, the CDR3 is TGTGCCAGCAGTTACTCGATTGGGAGCGAGCAGTACTTC.

The V call is TRBV7-3, the J call TRBJ2-3; 9 positions match TRBD2. This CDR3 comprises 16 residues. V trimming: 0 bases; J trimming: 5 bases; junction bases outside the gene matches: 6. In germline, CDR1 is SGHTA, CDR2 FQGTGA. DNA of the CDR3: TGTGCCAGCAGCTTAACAGGCGGGGGGGTTAGAGATACGCAGTATTTT. Amino acid sequence: CASSLTGGGVRDTQYF.

V usage is TRBV7-2 and J usage is TRBJ2-3; TRBD2 is a possible D gene (5 bases). Germline loops: CDR1 SGHTA, CDR2 FQGNSA. The CDR3 has 15 residues. V shed 1 base and J shed 3 bases, with 11 bases lying between them. The CDR3 DNA sequence: TGTGCCAGCAGCTTAGTAGTGCAGCGGACAGATACGCAGTATTTT. Residues: CASSLVVQRTDTQYF.

This clonotype was seen a few times. The chain uses TRBV12-3 or TRBV12-4 and TRBJ1-1, with D possibly TRBD1 on 5 matching bases. V was clipped by 8 bases and J by 4 bases, with 17 bases between them. This CDR3 has 14 amino acids. The CDR3 DNA reads TGTGCCAGCTCCACCGGGACTTCGAGCACTGAAGCTTTCTTT. Its protein product is CASSTGTSSTEAFF.